This T cell receptor beta chain was recovered during a study of early T cells in non-severe SARS-CoV-2 infection. Study-wide context: Sequencing targeted bulk RNA from unsorted whole blood, leaving chains unpaired. Broader study findings: Clonotype matching in VDJdb favored anti-spike CD8 responses and did not capture private and CD4 specificities.

TCRdb reprocessed the 5' RACE reads with MiXCR, giving one entry per CDR3 protein. Of 15,000 to 20,000 distinct CDR3 sequences detected, under 7% appear once; the ten largest clones hold around 6.8%. This clonotype has a count of ten or more. The antigen remains undetermined. This CDR3 is built from 15 residues. Germline lookup yields CDR1 DFQATT and CDR2 SNEGSKA (reference sequence). Trimming pared 0 bases from V and 0 bases from J, leaving 12 bases between. The TCR was taken from an adult who was a healthcare worker with PCR-confirmed SARS-CoV-2 infection or an uninfected control (not recorded which). Sequences were derived from whole blood, sampled at baseline. The V call is TRBV20-1, the J call TRBJ2-7; perhaps D is TRBD1 or TRBD2 (7 bases each). The CDR3 sequence is CSARDQGGNSYEQYF. DNA for the CDR3: TGCAGTGCTAGAGATCAGGGGGGGAACTCCTACGAGCAGTACTTC.